This T cell receptor (beta chain) derives from a study of beta chain features in type 1 diabetes. Whole-study results and caveats: Moderately but significantly shorter TCRB CDR3s were found in Type 1 diabetes patients in all four CD4+ subsets. HLA influence on TCRB rearrangement stayed unresolved here.

Sort purity for all populations was recorded as exceeding 98%. This clone was counted only a few times. Its antigen is not identified. The study reverse transcribed the entire isolated RNA, so it sequenced expressed TCRB transcripts. About 4 million reads per sample were averaged for naive, central memory and regulatory samples. Produced via immunoSEQ multiplex PCR; TCRdb's table is partial and in-frame only. Among 95,000 to 150,000 clones, 16% were seen once, and the ten largest hold over 2%. The sequencing input was central memory CD4+ T cells from blood. The source is a man aged 25-45 years with type 1 diabetes.

The CDR3 spells CASGLTRQEKEKLFF. As DNA, the CDR3 is TGTGCTAGTGGTTTGACGAGACAGGAAAAAGAAAAACTGTTTTTT. The chain is built from TRBV12-5 and TRBJ1-4; TRBD1 might be the D (6 bases). The CDR3 contains 15 residues. V was shortened by 2 bases and J by 8 bases, with 15 bases between the two germline ends. Per germline, CDR1 LGHNT and CDR2 FRNRAP.